This record looks at one T cell receptor beta chain sequence and its context. This sample was taken from a study of blood T cell repertoires in COVID-19. Authors' analysis steps: Reference gene primer amplification in the assay estimated nucleated cell counts. Clones were read by immunoSEQ multiplex PCR, and TCRdb kept only the in-frame ones, dropping some. Clone size and V and J calls were adopted from that table, with D and trimming inferred from the DNA. The sample lists more than 85,000 clones, 60% to 80% occurring once. The junction had 3 bases not matched to a gene; V was cut back by 5 bases and J by 4 bases. Germline CDR1 SGHTA, CDR2 FQGNSA. The CDR3 is made up of 14 amino acids.

The chain carries TRBV7-2 and TRBJ2-7, with 12 bases fitting TRBD2. Sequences were obtained from peripheral blood. The source is a woman between 45 and 65 years old with acute or convalescent COVID-19. The CDR3 DNA sequence: TGTGCCAGCAGCCCGACTAGCGGGGGTTACGAGCAGTACTTC. As protein: CASSPTSGGYEQYF.